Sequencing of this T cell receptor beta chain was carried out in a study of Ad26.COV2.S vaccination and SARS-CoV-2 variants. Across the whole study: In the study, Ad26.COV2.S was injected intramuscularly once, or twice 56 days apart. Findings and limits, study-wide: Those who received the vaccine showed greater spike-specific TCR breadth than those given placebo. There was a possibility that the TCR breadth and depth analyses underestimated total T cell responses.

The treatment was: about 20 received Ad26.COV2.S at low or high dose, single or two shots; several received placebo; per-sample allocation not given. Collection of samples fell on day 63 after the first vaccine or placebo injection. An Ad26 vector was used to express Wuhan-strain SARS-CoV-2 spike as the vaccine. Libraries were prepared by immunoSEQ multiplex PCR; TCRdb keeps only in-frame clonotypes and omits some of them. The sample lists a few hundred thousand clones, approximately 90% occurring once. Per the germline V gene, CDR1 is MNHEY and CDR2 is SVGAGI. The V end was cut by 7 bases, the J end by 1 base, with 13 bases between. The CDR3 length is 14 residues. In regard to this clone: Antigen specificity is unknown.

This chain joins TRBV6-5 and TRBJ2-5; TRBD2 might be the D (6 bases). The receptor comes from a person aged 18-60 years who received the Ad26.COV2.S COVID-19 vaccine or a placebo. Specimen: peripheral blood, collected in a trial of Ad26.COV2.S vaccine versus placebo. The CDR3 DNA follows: TGTGCCAGCACACCCGGAGGGGTCCAAGAGACCCAGTACTTC. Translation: CASTPGGVQETQYF.